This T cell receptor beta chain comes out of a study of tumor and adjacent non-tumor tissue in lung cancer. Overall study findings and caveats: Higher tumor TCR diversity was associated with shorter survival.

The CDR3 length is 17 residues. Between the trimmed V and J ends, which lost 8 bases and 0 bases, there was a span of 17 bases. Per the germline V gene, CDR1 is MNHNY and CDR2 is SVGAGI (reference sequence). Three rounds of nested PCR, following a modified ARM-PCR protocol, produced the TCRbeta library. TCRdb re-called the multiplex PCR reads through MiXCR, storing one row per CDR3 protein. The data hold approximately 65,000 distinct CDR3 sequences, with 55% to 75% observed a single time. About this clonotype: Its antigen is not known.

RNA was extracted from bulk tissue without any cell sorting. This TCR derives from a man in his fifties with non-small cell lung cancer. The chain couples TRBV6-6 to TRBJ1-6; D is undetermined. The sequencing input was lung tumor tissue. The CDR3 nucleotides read TGTGCCAGCTGTTGCAATGAGACGAGCTCCTATAATTCACCCCTCCACTTT. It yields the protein CASCCNETSSYNSPLHF.